The entry below describes one T cell receptor (beta chain). Its antigen is unknown. The germline CDR1 and CDR2 sequences are SNHLY and FYNNEI. The CDR3 runs 13 residues. The V and J ends lost 8 bases and 7 bases, in that order; junction bases with no gene match: 7. These data come from a study of beta chain features in type 1 diabetes. The study, taken as a whole, reports: Within each of all four CD4+ subsets, Type 1 diabetes patients had TCRB CDR3s that were moderately but significantly shorter. Researchers reported that naive, central memory and Treg TCRB repertoires appeared more similar in patients than in healthy donors. A potential PCR bias toward shorter templates would be equal in patient and control samples.

The whole isolated RNA underwent reverse transcription, so sequencing captured expressed TCRB transcripts. Sequencing used immunoSEQ multiplex PCR; TCRdb keeps in-frame clones, though not all of them. The table lists 230,000 or so clones, 16% of them singletons. Blood was drawn once from each donor into heparinised tubes. The draws averaged roughly 120 mL. The chain recombines TRBV2 with TRBJ1-5; TRBD1 matches 8 bases. This TCR was recovered from a man younger than 45 with type 1 diabetes. Sequencing input: naive CD4+ T cells from blood. CDR3 sequence reads: CASGSGGGQPQHF. CDR3 nucleotide sequence: TGTGCCAGCGGCTCAGGGGGCGGGCAGCCCCAGCATTTT.